This T cell receptor beta chain emerged from a study of blood T cell repertoires in COVID-19. Clones were sequenced by immunoSEQ multiplex PCR, and TCRdb holds only the in-frame ones, with some missing. The top ten clones hold just over 8% of a sample with about half a million clones, 75% to 90% of them seen once. The CDR3 spans 15 residues. Germline CDR1 KGHDR, CDR2 SFDVKD. V gave up 4 bases and J gave up 5 bases, with 14 bases separating them. Categorization into cohorts depended on clinical history that participants reported. This rearrangement joins TRBV24-1 to TRBJ1-5; D is perhaps TRBD1 (6 bases). The TCR comes from a woman aged 60 to 75 who had recovered from COVID-19. The sample comprised PBMCs or T cells enriched from blood (not recorded which). The CDR3, as DNA: TGTGCCACCAGTGACGCCGGGACATACGATCAGCCCCAGCATTTT. Amino acids: CATSDAGTYDQPQHF.